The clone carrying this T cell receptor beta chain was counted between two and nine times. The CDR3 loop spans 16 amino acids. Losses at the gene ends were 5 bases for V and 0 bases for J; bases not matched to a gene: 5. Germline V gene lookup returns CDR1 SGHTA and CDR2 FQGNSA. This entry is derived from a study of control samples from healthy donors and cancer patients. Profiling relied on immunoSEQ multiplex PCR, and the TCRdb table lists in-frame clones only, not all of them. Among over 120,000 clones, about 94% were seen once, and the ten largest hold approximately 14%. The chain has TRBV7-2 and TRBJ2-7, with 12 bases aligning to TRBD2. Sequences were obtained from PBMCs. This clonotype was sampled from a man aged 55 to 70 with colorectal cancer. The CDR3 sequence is CASSMGLAGVSYEQYF. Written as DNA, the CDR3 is TGTGCCAGCAGCATGGGACTAGCGGGCGTCTCCTACGAGCAGTACTTC.